The source of this T cell receptor (beta chain) is a study of identical twins' blood T cells. Study-level points and caveats: Mainly, cloneset size products determined shared clonotypes, twins included. Twins shared more top CDR3 clonotypes than unrelated donors did.

TCRdb analysed the 5' RACE reads with MiXCR anew, one entry per CDR3 protein. This table holds 300,000 to 450,000 distinct CDR3 sequences, approximately 30% found once. Worth noting for this clonotype: What it binds is not known.

The CDR3 spans 13 residues. From germline, CDR1 is MNHNY and CDR2 SVGAGI (reference sequence). Between the trimmed V and J ends, which lost 7 bases and 3 bases, there was a span of 12 bases. Sequenced input: PBMCs. The TCR was taken from a woman aged 18-55 years in good health. The chain is built from TRBV6-6 and TRBJ1-1, with a tentative D call TRBD1 (6 bases). The CDR3 loop is CASTLRGDTEAFF. Written as DNA, the CDR3 is TGTGCCAGCACCCTAAGGGGGGACACTGAAGCTTTCTTT.